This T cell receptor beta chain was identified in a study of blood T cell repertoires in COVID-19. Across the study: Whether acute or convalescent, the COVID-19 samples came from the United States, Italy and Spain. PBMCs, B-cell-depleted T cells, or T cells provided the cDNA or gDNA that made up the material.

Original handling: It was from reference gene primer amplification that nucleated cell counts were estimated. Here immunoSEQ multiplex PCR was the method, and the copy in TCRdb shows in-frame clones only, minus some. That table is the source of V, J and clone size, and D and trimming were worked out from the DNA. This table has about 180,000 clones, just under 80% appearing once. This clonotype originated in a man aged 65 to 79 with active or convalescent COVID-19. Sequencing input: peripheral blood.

CDR3 bases: TGCAGCGTAGCTTCAGGAATCAGCTATGGCTACACCTTC. It codes for CSVASGISYGYTF. This chain uses TRBV29-1 with TRBJ1-2; no firm D call. The CDR3 spans 13 residues. Germline-derived CDR1 and CDR2 are SQVTM and ANQGSEA. The ends were cut back, 6 bases at V and 4 bases at J, with 15 bases in the middle.